The 2 T cell receptor beta chains below all came from one sample that was sequenced in a study of cytomegalovirus exposure and HLA in healthy donors. Primers for the PCR totalled 60 Vbeta and 13 Jbeta. Here immunoSEQ multiplex PCR was the method, and the copy in TCRdb shows in-frame clones only, minus some. This table holds approximately 88,000 clones, 64% found once. Input material: PBMCs. These receptors originate from a man between 60 and 70 years old in good health and CMV-seronegative.

This clone was seen a handful of times. The V and J genes are TRBV10-1 and TRBJ1-2; maybe TRBD1 (5 bases). Trimming shortened V by 3 bases and J by 7 bases, and 12 bases separated the two germline ends. Germline V lookup: CDR1 WNHNN, CDR2 SYGVQD (reference sequence). The CDR3 extends over 13 amino acids. CDR3 sequence reads: CASSEGTACGYTF. The CDR3 DNA follows: TGCGCCAGCAGTGAAGGGACTGCCTGTGGCTACACCTTC.

V gene TRBV6-1 combines with J gene TRBJ1-3, with D perhaps matching TRBD1 (6 bases). CDR3 size: 16 residues. CDR1 and CDR2 (germline): MNHNS, SASEGT. Trimming removed 4 bases at V and 4 bases at J, with 17 bases between. CDR3: CASSAFQGLVGNTIYF. CDR3 bases: TGTGCCAGCAGTGCATTTCAGGGGCTCGTAGGAAACACCATATATTTT.